This passage covers 2 T cell receptor beta chains from one sample sequenced in a study of beta chain features in type 1 diabetes. Since all of the isolated RNA was reverse transcribed, expressed TCRB transcripts were what got sequenced. Libraries were prepared by immunoSEQ multiplex PCR; TCRdb keeps only in-frame clonotypes and omits some of them. The repertoire has more than 300,000 clones, more than 12% of them found once; the top ten carry about 0.019%. The source material was naive CD4+ T cells from blood. The origin of the receptors is a woman between 18 and 29 years old in good health.

This chain links TRBV5-1 with TRBJ2-5, with 7 bases aligning to TRBD1. The J segment lost 14 bases and the V segment lost 4 bases, leaving 8 bases of the junction unmatched. This CDR3 has 11 residues. CDR1 is SGHRS, CDR2 YFSETQ, per germline. CDR3 nucleotide sequence: TGCGCCAGCAGCGGCCGGGACAGTCTCTACTTC. Its translation: CASSGRDSLYF. The full variable domain, completed using reference TRBV5-1 and TRBJ2-5, is KAGVTQTPRYLIKTRGQQVTLSCSPISGHRSVSWYQQTPGQGLQFLFEYFSETQRNKGNFPGRFSGRQFSNSRSEMNVSTLELGDSALYLCASSGRDSLYFGPGTRLLVL.

There are a few counts of this clone. The chain combines TRBV11-2 with TRBJ2-1, with 8 positions matching TRBD2. From germline, CDR1 is SGHAT and CDR2 FQNNGV. CDR3 size: 15 residues. With 5 bases clipped from V and 7 bases from J, the junction kept 10 bases outside the gene matches. In nucleotides, the CDR3 is TGTGCCAGCAGCCCCTTAGCGGGATCCTTAAATGAGCAGTTCTTC. It codes for CASSPLAGSLNEQFF. Using reference TRBV11-2 and TRBJ2-1 for the parts outside the CDR3, the full variable domain is EAGVAQSPRYKIIEKRQSVAFWCNPISGHATLYWYQQILGQGPKLLIQFQNNGVVDDSQLPKDRFSAERLKGVDSTLKIQPAKLEDSAVYLCASSPLAGSLNEQFFGPGTRLTVL.